This T cell receptor beta chain was recovered during a study of tumor and adjacent non-tumor tissue in lung cancer. Three rounds of nested PCR, following a modified ARM-PCR protocol, produced the TCRbeta library. TCRdb reanalysed the multiplex PCR reads using MiXCR and keeps one entry per CDR3 protein. This sample yields roughly 81,000 distinct CDR3 sequences, of which around 70% are seen a single time; around 13% belongs to the top ten. Details on this clonotype: A much larger clone is a single base away; this may be a read error.

No cell sorting was done before RNA was extracted from the tissue. This CDR3 is 14 amino acids long. This clonotype originated in a woman in her seventies with non-small cell lung cancer. The V call is TRBV12-3 or TRBV12-4, the J call TRBJ1-1, with a possible D match to TRBD1 (5 bases). Sequenced sample: lung tumor tissue. As DNA, the CDR3 is TGTGCCAGCACCTTGACAGACGTGGACACTGAAGCTTCCTTT. It yields the protein CASTLTDVDTEASF.